The 20 T cell receptor beta chains given below trace back to one sample, sequenced in a study of cytomegalovirus exposure and HLA in healthy donors. PCR amplification relied on 60 Vbeta primers (plus 13 Jbeta primers). Measured with immunoSEQ multiplex PCR; TCRdb has only the in-frame clones, and not every one. Here the sample spans more than 40,000 clones, under 60% being singletons. Sequenced: PBMCs. These receptors originate from a man between 60 and 70 years old in good health and CMV-seronegative.

In this sample, this clone turned up a few times. The rearrangement uses TRBV6-4 and TRBJ2-1, with D maybe TRBD2 (5 bases). The germline V and J ends were trimmed by 6 bases and 2 bases, with 11 bases remaining between them. Germline CDR1 reads MRHNA; CDR2 reads SNTAGT. The CDR3 totals 14 residues. CDR3 in amino acids: CASSPSGTYNEQFF. The CDR3 DNA reads as TGTGCCAGCAGCCCCTCGGGGACCTACAATGAGCAGTTCTTC.

The CDR3 protein is CSVPPSGGTEAFF. The CDR3 DNA reads as TGCAGCGTCCCCCCCTCGGGGGGGACTGAAGCTTTCTTT. This chain links TRBV29-1 with TRBJ1-1; tentative D call: TRBD1 (5 bases). The CDR3 runs 13 residues. Between the trimmed V and J ends, which lost 6 bases and 5 bases, there was a span of 16 bases. Germline CDR1 is SQVTM and CDR2 is ANQGSEA.

This clone was seen a few times. The rearrangement joins TRBV29-1 to TRBJ1-2; D remains ambiguous. The length of the CDR3 is 13 residues. Per the germline V gene, CDR1 is SQVTM and CDR2 is ANQGSEA. The V end lost 7 bases, the J end lost 6 bases, and 18 bases lay between the germline ends. CDR3 coding DNA: TGCAGCGCTCCGGCGGCTTCTTCCCATGGCTACACCTTC. Translating it yields CSAPAASSHGYTF.

The chain couples TRBV5-1 to TRBJ2-4; TRBD2 is a possible D gene (5 bases). The CDR3 is 15 amino acids. Trimming stripped 4 bases from V and 5 bases from J, with 16 bases between. Germline CDR1 and CDR2: SGHRS and YFSETQ. For the CDR3, the DNA is TGCGCCAGCAGCCCCGGCGGAGGATGGGAAAACATTCAGTACTTC. This sequence encodes CASSPGGGWENIQYF.

The CDR3 region is CACTFSGRFIDTQYF. The CDR3 coding sequence is TGTGCCTGTACATTTAGCGGGAGATTTATAGATACGCAGTATTTT. V gene TRBV30 combines with J gene TRBJ2-3, with 9 bases matching TRBD2. CDR1 and CDR2 (germline): GTSNPN, SVGIG (reference sequence). The CDR3 has 15 amino acids. Trimming at V came to 6 bases and at J to 5 bases, leaving 12 bases not matched to a gene.

A few counts support this clone. The J gene is TRBJ2-7, the V gene TRBV2; the match to TRBD1 covers 7 bases. There are 14 residues in the CDR3. Losses at the gene ends were 5 bases for V and 7 bases for J; bases not matched to a gene: 11. Germline CDR1 SNHLY, CDR2 FYNNEI. The CDR3 reads CASSPRTGIAEQYF. DNA for the CDR3: TGTGCCAGCAGTCCCCGGACAGGTATAGCGGAGCAGTACTTC.

There are a few counts of this clone. This rearrangement joins TRBV27 to TRBJ1-6, with a tentative D call TRBD1 (5 bases). The CDR3 spans 13 residues. V shed 6 bases and J shed 9 bases, with 12 bases lying between them. Per germline, CDR1 MNHEY and CDR2 SMNVEV (reference sequence). CDR3 DNA sequence: TGTGCCAGCAGCCCCGGGGGAGGTTCACCCCTCCACTTT. It yields the protein CASSPGGGSPLHF.

The V gene is TRBV29-1, the J gene TRBJ2-7, with TRBD2 matching 8 bases. Unmatched junction bases numbered 8, after V lost 4 bases and J lost 0 bases. Germline V CDR1 and CDR2: SQVTM, ANQGSEA. There are 15 residues in the CDR3. The CDR3 protein is CSVGSGGIFSYEQYF. The CDR3, as DNA: TGCAGCGTTGGGTCGGGAGGGATCTTCTCCTACGAGCAGTACTTC.

For the CDR3, the DNA is TGTGCCAGTAGTATCGTGGACAGGGACGAGCAGTACTTC. It translates to CASSIVDRDEQYF. The chain has TRBV19 and TRBJ2-7, with 8 nucleotides matching TRBD1. In germline, CDR1 is LNHDA, CDR2 SQIVND (reference sequence). The CDR3 extends over 13 amino acids. J was trimmed by 5 bases and V by 3 bases; bases with no gene match: 3.

This clone was picked up a small number of times. The chain employs TRBV30 and TRBJ2-7; 8 bases map to TRBD1. Germline loops: CDR1 GTSNPN, CDR2 SVGIG (reference sequence). With 3 bases clipped from V and 2 bases from J, the junction kept 6 bases outside the gene matches. CDR3 length: 14 residues. The CDR3, as DNA: TGTGCCTGGAGCGGACAGGGAGGACCCTACGAGCAGTACTTC. Residues: CAWSGQGGPYEQYF.

This chain links TRBV15 with TRBJ1-5; no clear D. The ends were cut back, 4 bases at V and 1 base at J, with 5 bases in the middle. From germline, CDR1 is LNHNV and CDR2 YYDKDF (reference sequence). The CDR3 runs to 13 residues. The CDR3 loop reads CATSTRSNQPQHF. The DNA for the CDR3 is TGTGCCACCAGCACCAGGAGCAATCAGCCCCAGCATTTT. Complete variable domain (other parts from reference TRBV15 and TRBJ1-5): DAMVIQNPRYQVTQFGKPVTLSCSQTLNHNVMYWYQQKSSQAPKLLFHYYDKDFNNEADTPDNFQSRRPNTSFCFLDIRSPGLGDTAMYLCATSTRSNQPQHFGDGTRLSIL.

A note on this clone: Germline and junction disagree at one end, which may indicate a read error. In DNA, the CDR3 is TGTGCCAGCAGCTTAGGCCCGATCCTCTACTTT. Translated: CASSLGPILYF. The rearrangement uses TRBV7-2 and TRBJ2-3; no clear D gene. The CDR3 loop spans 11 amino acids. From germline, CDR1 is SGHTA and CDR2 FQGNSA.

The V gene is TRBV10-3, the J gene TRBJ1-5, with 7 bases that match TRBD1. This CDR3 contains 14 residues. With V trimmed by 5 bases and J by 5 bases, 6 bases remained unmatched. Germline loops: CDR1 ENHRY, CDR2 SYGVKD. The CDR3 here is CAISPGTDYQPQHF. The DNA of the CDR3 is TGTGCCATCAGTCCGGGGACAGATTATCAGCCCCAGCATTTT.

In this sample, this clone turned up a few times. V is TRBV27 and J is TRBJ2-3, with a possible D match to TRBD1 (5 bases). Trimming shortened V by 3 bases and J by 1 base, and 8 bases separated the two germline ends. CDR1 is MNHEY and CDR2 is SMNVEV in the germline V gene (reference sequence). The CDR3 length is 14 residues. The CDR3 sequence: CASSFSTGTDTQYF. CDR3 DNA: TGTGCCAGCAGTTTTTCGACAGGCACAGATACGCAGTATTTT.

This clone was observed a few times. The rearrangement links TRBV28 to TRBJ1-2; TRBD1 agrees at 8 bases. Trimming took 4 bases from V and 12 from J; bases not matched to a gene: 10. Per the germline V gene, CDR1 is MDHEN and CDR2 is SYDVKM. The CDR3 spans 13 residues. The CDR3 loop reads CASSYRGQVVHTF. DNA of the CDR3: TGTGCCAGCAGTTATAGGGGACAGGTGGTCCACACCTTC.

The sample holds a few counts of this clone. The rearrangement uses TRBV30 and TRBJ1-1; D is unresolved. The CDR3 is made up of 11 amino acids. V shed 3 bases and J shed 1 base, with 3 bases lying between them. Germline assignment: CDR1 GTSNPN and CDR2 SVGIG (reference sequence). The CDR3 region has the DNA TGTGCCTGGAGCAGGAACACTGAAGCTTTCTTT. It encodes CAWSRNTEAFF.

The chain is built from TRBV19 and TRBJ1-2; D is ambiguous. Trimming left V 5 bases short and J 2 bases short, with 6 bases between. Germline CDR1 LNHDA, CDR2 SQIVND (reference sequence). This CDR3 spans 12 amino acids. CDR3 bases: TGTGCCAGTAGTGGAGTAAACTATGGCTACACCTTC. Its translation: CASSGVNYGYTF.

In this sample, this clone turned up a few times. The chain is built from TRBV6-1 and TRBJ1-3; no definite D call. CDR3 length: 12 amino acids. Germline V CDR1 and CDR2: MNHNS, SASEGT. Trimming shortened V by 2 bases and J by 16 bases, and 15 bases separated the two germline ends. CDR3 bases: TGTGCCAGCAGTGAACCTCTCGTCCCGTTCTATTTT. Translating gives CASSEPLVPFYF.

This chain uses TRBV19 with TRBJ1-1; TRBD1 agrees at 7 bases. The V and J ends lost 8 bases and 6 bases, in that order; junction bases with no gene match: 3. Germline CDR1 and CDR2: LNHDA and SQIVND (reference sequence). The CDR3 has 11 amino acids. CDR3 residues: CASSDRAEAFF. The CDR3 DNA reads TGTGCCAGTTCAGACAGGGCTGAAGCTTTCTTT.

The V and J genes are TRBV10-1 and TRBJ1-4; maybe TRBD1 (5 bases). The V gene's germline CDR1 is WNHNN and CDR2 SYGVQD (reference sequence). The CDR3 sequence is 14 residues long. Trimming removed 4 bases at V and 8 bases at J, with 14 bases between. Here the CDR3 reads CASSAKAQGEKLFF. Written as DNA, the CDR3 is TGCGCCAGCAGTGCAAAAGCCCAGGGAGAAAAACTGTTTTTT.